The 15 T cell receptor beta chains below all came from one sample that was sequenced in a study of glioma-infiltrating T cells. The iRepertoire nested amplicon-rescue multiplex PCR amplified TCR alpha and beta CDR3s from RNA. Each CDR3 protein gets one entry after TCRdb re-called the multiplex PCR reads with MiXCR. The table records about 210,000 distinct CDR3 sequences, 30% to 40% of them present only once. The source material was glioma tissue, nonneoplastic brain tissue, or PBMCs (not recorded which). These receptors originate from a human donor with low-grade glioma or glioblastoma, undergoing nonglioma brain surgery, or in good health (not recorded which).

About this clonotype itself: A much larger clone is a single base away; this may be a read error. V usage is TRBV6-4 and J usage is TRBJ1-2; perhaps TRBD1 as D (5 bases). The CDR3 runs 14 residues. V lost 5 bases and J lost 9, with 19 bases in between. Germline lookup yields CDR1 MRHNA and CDR2 SNTAGT. The CDR3 loop reads CASSTGPRMGCYTF. DNA of the CDR3: TGTGCCAGCAGTACGGGACCCCGGATGGGTTGCTACACCTTC.

On this clonotype itself: Given a much more abundant clone one base away, this may be a read error. The chain employs TRBV19 and TRBJ1-5; D unclear. The CDR3 consists of 17 residues. Germline CDR1 and CDR2: LNHDA and SQIVND (reference sequence). Trimming pared 5 bases from V and 2 bases from J, leaving 19 bases between. The CDR3 loop reads CASSPVRGGSCNQPQHF. The DNA for the CDR3 is TGTGCCAGTAGTCCCGTCCGTGGAGGGAGCTGCAATCAGCCCCAGCATTTT.

The rearrangement links TRBV12-3 or TRBV12-4 to TRBJ1-5; TRBD1 matches at 10 bases. This CDR3 is 15 amino acids long. V was pared by 6 bases and J by 3 bases, with 5 bases of the junction left unmatched. In nucleotides, the CDR3 is TGTGCCAGCAGCCGACAGGGGGCATTCAATCAGCCCCAGCATTTT. Residues: CASSRQGAFNQPQHF.

This clonotype appeared many times. The genes are TRBV7-9 and TRBJ2-5; 9 nucleotides agree with TRBD1. The CDR3 length is 15 residues. V gave up 5 bases and J gave up 5 bases; unmatched junction bases: 9. The germline CDR1 and CDR2 sequences are SEHNR and FQNEAQ (reference sequence). CDR3 sequence: CASSNTGTGSETQYF. In DNA form, the CDR3 reads TGTGCCAGCAGCAATACCGGGACAGGGAGCGAGACCCAGTACTTC.

This clonotype was found many times. This sequence joins TRBV25-1 and TRBJ2-2, with a possible D match to TRBD1 (6 bases). This CDR3 comprises 15 residues. Germline loops: CDR1 MGHDK, CDR2 SYGVNS. V lost 5 bases to trimming and J lost 3 bases, with 13 bases between them. CDR3 loop: CASSWGQGYTGELFF. The DNA for the CDR3 is TGTGCCAGCAGTTGGGGCCAGGGGTACACCGGGGAGCTGTTTTTT.

In its sample, this clonotype was seen many times. J is TRBJ2-2 and V is TRBV7-6; D might be TRBD2 (7 bases). Germline V gene lookup returns CDR1 SGHVS and CDR2 FNYEAQ. This CDR3 comprises 15 residues. The V end lost 0 bases, the J end lost 4 bases, and 9 bases lay between the germline ends. In DNA, the CDR3 is TGTGCCAGCAGCTTAGCGGGAGGGGGCACCGGGGAGCTGTTTTTT. Residues: CASSLAGGGTGELFF.

The V call is TRBV28, the J call TRBJ2-5; 11 bases are shared with TRBD2. Trimming cost V 6 bases and J 1 base; bases outside gene matches: 7. Germline V lookup: CDR1 MDHEN, CDR2 SYDVKM. This CDR3 comprises 16 residues. The CDR3 is CASSPRLAGSQETQYF. The CDR3 DNA is TGTGCCAGCAGCCCTAGACTAGCGGGATCCCAAGAGACCCAGTACTTC.

This clonotype was found many times. CDR3 amino acids: CASSRQGEETQYF. The CDR3 DNA reads TGTGCCAGCAGCCGTCAGGGAGAAGAGACCCAGTACTTC. The chain is built from TRBV3-1 and TRBJ2-5, with D perhaps being TRBD1 or TRBD2 (5 bases each). From germline, CDR1 is LGHDT and CDR2 YNNKEL (reference sequence). V was clipped by 4 bases and J by 3 bases, with 9 bases between them. The CDR3 runs 13 residues.

In this sample, this clonotype turned up many times. This chain joins TRBV20-1 and TRBJ2-3, with 8 bases that match TRBD2. The V gene's germline CDR1 is DFQATT and CDR2 SNEGSKA (reference sequence). The CDR3 has 16 amino acids. Trimming cost V 6 bases and J 6 bases; bases outside gene matches: 17. This chain's CDR3 is CSAPSGRGLGGDTQYF. CDR3 sequence (DNA): TGCAGTGCCCCCAGCGGGAGAGGTTTAGGTGGCGATACGCAGTATTTT.

This clonotype was seen repeatedly, ten times or more. The rearrangement uses TRBV6-2 or TRBV6-3 and TRBJ2-5, with D tentatively TRBD2 (5 bases). V dropped 8 bases and J dropped 0 bases, with 7 bases sitting between them. The CDR3 consists of 12 residues. Per germline, CDR1 MNHEY and CDR2 SVGEGT. CDR3: CASEDYQETQYF. For the CDR3, the DNA is TGTGCCAGCGAGGACTACCAAGAGACCCAGTACTTC.

Ten or more counts support this clonotype. This chain joins TRBV29-1 and TRBJ1-1, with unresolved D. CDR1 is SQVTM, CDR2 ANQGSEA, per germline. This CDR3 has 14 residues. With 3 bases removed from V and 2 bases from J, the gap between germline ends came to 13 bases. The CDR3 sequence is CSVEMSQINTEAFF. CDR3 in DNA: TGCAGCGTTGAGATGTCACAGATTAACACTGAAGCTTTCTTT. Combining the CDR3 with reference TRBV29-1 and TRBJ1-1 gives the whole variable domain SAVISQKPSRDICQRGTSLTIQCQVDSQVTMMFWYRQQPGQSLTLIATANQGSEATYESGFVIDKFPISRPNLTFSTLTVSNMSPEDSSIYLCSVEMSQINTEAFFGQGTRLTVV.

This chain connects TRBV27 to TRBJ2-1; 12 bases are a match to TRBD2. Germline assignment: CDR1 MNHEY and CDR2 SMNVEV (reference sequence). The length of the CDR3 is 14 residues. The J segment lost 9 bases and the V segment lost 5 bases, leaving 5 bases of the junction unmatched. CDR3 sequence: CASSVTSGSSEQFF. The CDR3, as DNA: TGTGCCAGCAGTGTGACTAGCGGGAGTAGTGAGCAGTTCTTC.

This clonotype was found a few times. A junction end diverges from the germline sequence, so it may reflect a read error. The rearrangement links TRBV20-1 to TRBJ2-7; the match to TRBD2 covers 9 bases. The germline V gene has CDR1 DFQATT and CDR2 SNEGSKA (reference sequence). The CDR3 length is 15 residues. The CDR3 bases are TGCAGTGCTAGAGATGTGGCTAGCGGGGATCTAGAGCGGTACTTC. It translates to CSARDVASGDLERYF.

In this sample, this clonotype turned up many times. The chain uses TRBV6-2 or TRBV6-3 and TRBJ1-5; D is undetermined. Germline-derived CDR1 and CDR2 are MNHEY and SVGEGT. The CDR3 consists of 16 residues. Trimming removed 5 bases at V and 2 bases at J, with 16 bases between. The CDR3 spells CASSGEMRFGNQPQHF. The CDR3 bases are TGTGCCAGCAGTGGAGAAATGAGGTTTGGCAATCAGCCCCAGCATTTT.

This clonotype turned up a few times. V gene TRBV7-9 combines with J gene TRBJ2-3, with TRBD1 matching over 7 bases. The CDR3 totals 15 residues. J gave up 2 bases and V 5 bases, and 7 bases lay outside the gene matches. CDR1 is SEHNR and CDR2 is FQNEAQ in the germline V gene (reference sequence). DNA of the CDR3: TGTGCCAGCAGCAAAGGGACAGAGAACACAGATACGCAGTATTTT. It specifies CASSKGTENTDTQYF. The full variable domain, rest sourced from reference TRBV7-9 and TRBJ2-3, is DTGVSQNPRHKITKRGQNVTFRCDPISEHNRLYWYRQTLGQGPEFLTYFQNEAQLEKSRLLSDRFSAERPKGSFSTLEIQRTEQGDSAMYLCASSKGTENTDTQYFGPGTRLTVL.